This is a list of T cell receptor beta chains from one sample in a study of early T cells in non-severe SARS-CoV-2 infection. In TCRdb, the 5' RACE reads were re-called with MiXCR into one record per CDR3 protein. Altogether roughly 52,000 distinct CDR3 sequences are present, around 7% being singletons, with the ten largest covering approximately 6.3%. Sequenced material: whole blood, taken at baseline. The receptors shown here come from an adult who was a healthcare worker with PCR-confirmed SARS-CoV-2 infection or an uninfected control (not recorded which). Each CDR3 is given with its conserved first and last residue. The order of the fields is V gene, D gene, clone size, J gene, CDR3 DNA, CDR3 protein. D genes are given only for firm matches. Clone size is stated in some rows and not others, as once, few, many or a class when expanded.

V: TRBV21-1; D: .; size: .; J: TRBJ2-1; DNA: TGTGCCAGCAGCAAACAGGGACTAGCGGTAAATTACAATGAGCAGTTCTTC; CDR3: CASSKQGLAVNYNEQFF
V: TRBV20-1; D: .; size: few; J: TRBJ1-1; DNA: TGCAGCCCCCACAGGCCCAACACTGAAGCTTTCTTT; CDR3: CSPHRPNTEAFF
V: TRBV4-3; D: .; size: many; J: TRBJ2-3; DNA: TGCGCCAGCAGCCAAGATTATCGGGGGTACACAGATACGCAGTATTTT; CDR3: CASSQDYRGYTDTQYF
V: TRBV20-1; D: .; size: .; J: TRBJ2-3; DNA: TGCAGTGCTAGCTTAGGTGTCCCGGCCCTTCTTTTTTCTAGCACAGATACGCAGTATTTT; CDR3: CSASLGVPALLFSSTDTQYF
V: TRBV11-3; D: .; size: few; J: TRBJ1-1; DNA: TGTGCCAGCAGCCCCGTCGGGAGAGAAACTGAAGCTTTCTTT; CDR3: CASSPVGRETEAFF
V: TRBV3-1; D: TRBD1; size: .; J: TRBJ2-1; DNA: TGTGCCAGCAGCCAAGTTACAGGGGTCAATGAGCAGTTCTTC; CDR3: CASSQVTGVNEQFF
V: TRBV5-4; D: .; size: many; J: TRBJ1-1; DNA: TGTGCCAGCAGGCCAGGCGGGCACCCAGAAGCTTTCTTT; CDR3: CASRPGGHPEAFF
V: TRBV12-3/TRBV12-4; D: .; size: many; J: TRBJ2-7; DNA: TGTGCCAGCAGTGCGGACAGAGCTATAGTTTACGAGCAGTACTTC; CDR3: CASSADRAIVYEQYF
V: TRBV20-1; D: .; size: many; J: TRBJ1-1; DNA: TGCAGTGCTTTACCAGCGGGCTCTGATACTGAAGCTTTCTTT; CDR3: CSALPAGSDTEAFF
V: TRBV20-1; D: TRBD2; size: many; J: TRBJ2-2; DNA: TGCAGTGCTAGAGCTTCGGTAGCGGGGACCGGGGAGCTGTTTTTT; CDR3: CSARASVAGTGELFF
V: TRBV9; D: .; size: few; J: TRBJ1-5; DNA: TGTGCCAGCGGGACGGATGGCAATCAGCCCCAGCATTTT; CDR3: CASGTDGNQPQHF
V: TRBV9; D: .; size: many; J: TRBJ1-2; DNA: TGTGCCAGCAGCTCCGACAGCACATATGGCTACACCTTC; CDR3: CASSSDSTYGYTF
V: TRBV20-1; D: .; size: .; J: TRBJ1-1; DNA: TGCAGTGCCACGCCGGACAGCTACACTGAAGCTTTCTTT; CDR3: CSATPDSYTEAFF
V: TRBV5-6; D: .; size: many; J: TRBJ2-7; DNA: TGTGCCAGCAGCTACCTGGGGGGTTTCTACGAGCAGTACTTC; CDR3: CASSYLGGFYEQYF
V: TRBV24-1; D: .; size: many; J: TRBJ2-2; DNA: TGTGCCACCAGTGATGTGACTAAATCCGGGGAGCTGTTTTTT; CDR3: CATSDVTKSGELFF
V: TRBV20-1; D: TRBD1; size: .; J: TRBJ2-1; DNA: TGCAGTGCTAGAGCCGGGACAGGAGGAAATGAGCAGTTCTTC; CDR3: CSARAGTGGNEQFF
V: TRBV7-8; D: TRBD2; size: many; J: TRBJ2-5; DNA: TGTGCCAGCACCTTTCAGCGGGGGGGCCTAGAGACCCAGTACTTC; CDR3: CASTFQRGGLETQYF
V: TRBV4-3; D: TRBD1; size: many; J: TRBJ2-7; DNA: TGCGCCAGCAGCCGGGACAGGCATGCCTACGAGCAGTACTTC; CDR3: CASSRDRHAYEQYF
V: TRBV5-1; D: .; size: many; J: TRBJ2-7; DNA: TGCGCCAGCAGCGTTACAGGGCGGCGGTCCTACGAGCAGTACTTC; CDR3: CASSVTGRRSYEQYF
V: TRBV20-1; D: .; size: many; J: TRBJ1-4; DNA: TGCAGTGCTAGGAGGGGGGCAGGGGAAAAACTGTTTTTT; CDR3: CSARRGAGEKLFF
V: TRBV11-2; D: .; size: many; J: TRBJ2-4; DNA: TGTGCCAGCAGCTCAGGGTTGGCGCTGGTCTTC; CDR3: CASSSGLALVF
V: TRBV28; D: .; size: .; J: TRBJ2-7; DNA: TGTGCCAGCAGTTTGTCGACTATTATCTACGAGCAGTACTTC; CDR3: CASSLSTIIYEQYF
V: TRBV18; D: .; size: .; J: TRBJ2-1; DNA: TGTGCCAGCTACCCCTCGATTACAACAGCCCCGGGATTGAGCTCCTACAATGAGCAGTTCTTC; CDR3: CASYPSITTAPGLSSYNEQFF
V: TRBV7-2; D: .; size: .; J: TRBJ1-2; DNA: TGTGCCAGCAGCTTAGATTCGGAGGGGAAAGACTATGGCTACACCTTC; CDR3: CASSLDSEGKDYGYTF
V: TRBV5-6; D: TRBD1; size: many; J: TRBJ2-1; DNA: TGTGCCAGCAGCTTGGTTATAGGGGACAGGGGCCACAATGAGCAGTTCTTC; CDR3: CASSLVIGDRGHNEQFF
V: TRBV13; D: TRBD1; size: many; J: TRBJ2-7; DNA: TGTGCCAGCAGCACCGGGACAGGGACCTCAGAGTACGAGCAGTACTTC; CDR3: CASSTGTGTSEYEQYF
V: TRBV5-6; D: .; size: many; J: TRBJ1-2; DNA: TGTGCCAGCAATGGGGTGGGGCGCAGTTTTCGTGGCTACACCTTC; CDR3: CASNGVGRSFRGYTF
V: TRBV5-1; D: .; size: .; J: TRBJ2-5; DNA: TGCGCCAGCAGCTCCGGGACACCCGAGGAGACCCAGTACTTC; CDR3: CASSSGTPEETQYF
V: TRBV29-1; D: .; size: .; J: TRBJ2-1; DNA: TGCAGCGTTGCCAGGGTTCCCTATGAGCAGTTCTTC; CDR3: CSVARVPYEQFF
V: TRBV7-2; D: .; size: few; J: TRBJ2-1; DNA: TGTGCCAGCAGCTTACTCGGATCCTACAATGAGCAGTTCTTC; CDR3: CASSLLGSYNEQFF
V: TRBV11-3; D: .; size: few; J: TRBJ1-2; DNA: TGTGCCAGCAGCCGTCGGGACGGGAACTATGGCTACACCTTC; CDR3: CASSRRDGNYGYTF
V: TRBV4-2; D: .; size: .; J: TRBJ1-4; DNA: TGTGCCAGCAGCCCTAAAGCGGAGTATAATGAAAAACTGTTTTTT; CDR3: CASSPKAEYNEKLFF
V: TRBV5-5; D: TRBD1; size: many; J: TRBJ2-7; DNA: TGTGCCAGCAGCGGAGGACAGGGGGCTATCCACGAGCAGTACTTC; CDR3: CASSGGQGAIHEQYF
V: TRBV29-1; D: TRBD1; size: .; J: TRBJ2-3; DNA: TGCAGCGCCGACAGGGAAACAGATACGCAGTATTTT; CDR3: CSADRETDTQYF
V: TRBV19; D: TRBD2; size: .; J: TRBJ2-3; DNA: TGTGCCAGTAGTATAACTGGAGGGACTAGCCCCCATACGCAGTATTTT; CDR3: CASSITGGTSPHTQYF
V: TRBV10-1; D: .; size: many; J: TRBJ1-2; DNA: TGCGCCAGCAGACTGGGTGGATTCGAAGGTCTAGCTAACTATGGCTACACCTTC; CDR3: CASRLGGFEGLANYGYTF
V: TRBV5-4; D: .; size: many; J: TRBJ1-1; DNA: TGTGCCAGCAGCAACGGGAGTTACACTGAAGCTTTCTTT; CDR3: CASSNGSYTEAFF
V: TRBV29-1; D: .; size: .; J: TRBJ1-3; DNA: TGCAGCGTACGAAGCTCTGGAAACACCATATATTTT; CDR3: CSVRSSGNTIYF
V: TRBV6-5; D: TRBD1; size: .; J: TRBJ1-1; DNA: TGTGCCAGCAACACGCAGGGGGCTGAAGCTTTCTTT; CDR3: CASNTQGAEAFF
V: TRBV29-1; D: .; size: .; J: TRBJ2-5; DNA: TGCAGCGGGACAGAAATAGAGACCCAGTACTTC; CDR3: CSGTEIETQYF
V: TRBV27; D: TRBD1; size: many; J: TRBJ2-5; DNA: TGTGCCAGCAGTTTATGGGGACAGGGGCGGTTGATGGAGACCCAGTACTTC; CDR3: CASSLWGQGRLMETQYF
V: TRBV10-1; D: .; size: few; J: TRBJ1-1; DNA: TGCGCCAGCAGTGAGTCGTTGGGTAGGGCTGAAGCTTTCTTT; CDR3: CASSESLGRAEAFF